This section outlines one T cell receptor beta chain sequence together with its context. The record originates from a study of blood T cell repertoires in COVID-19. The wider study: Researchers got acute and convalescent COVID-19 samples from the United States, Italy and Spain. PBMCs, B-cell-depleted T cells, or T cells were the source of the cDNA or gDNA that made up the material.

V was cut by 4 bases and J by 1 base, with 8 bases left in between. From germline, CDR1 is SGHRS and CDR2 YFSETQ. This CDR3 spans 14 amino acids. Generated by immunoSEQ multiplex PCR, the TCRdb table keeps only in-frame clones and is missing some. This table has 250,000 to 300,000 clones, approximately 88% appearing once. This clonotype was sampled from a man in his forties or fifties with acute or convalescent COVID-19. What was sequenced was peripheral blood. This chain uses TRBV5-1 with TRBJ2-2; D is perhaps TRBD1 (6 bases). CDR3 loop: CASSLQGNTGELFF. Written as DNA, the CDR3 is TGCGCCAGCAGCCTACAGGGGAACACCGGGGAGCTGTTTTTT.